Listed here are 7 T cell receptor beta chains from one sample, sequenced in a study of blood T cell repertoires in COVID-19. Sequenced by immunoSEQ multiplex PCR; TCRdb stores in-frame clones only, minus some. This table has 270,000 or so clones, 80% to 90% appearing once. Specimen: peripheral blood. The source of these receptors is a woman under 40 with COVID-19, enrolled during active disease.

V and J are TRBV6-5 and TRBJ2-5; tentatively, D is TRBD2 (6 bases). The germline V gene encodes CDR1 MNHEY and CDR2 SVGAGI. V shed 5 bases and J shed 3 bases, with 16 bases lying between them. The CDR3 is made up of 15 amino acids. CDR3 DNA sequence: TGTGCCAGCAGTCCCCTCGGGGGTAGTAAAGAGACCCAGTACTTC. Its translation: CASSPLGGSKETQYF.

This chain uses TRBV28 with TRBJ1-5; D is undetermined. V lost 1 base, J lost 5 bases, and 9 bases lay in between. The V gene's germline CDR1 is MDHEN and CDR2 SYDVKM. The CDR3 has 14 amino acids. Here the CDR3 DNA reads TGTGCCAGCAGTTTATCTACCGGGGATCAGCCCCAGCATTTT. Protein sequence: CASSLSTGDQPQHF. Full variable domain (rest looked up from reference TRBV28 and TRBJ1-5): DVKVTQSSRYLVKRTGEKVFLECVQDMDHENMFWYRQDPGLGLRLIYFSYDVKMKEKGDIPEGYSVSREKKERFSLILESASTNQTSMYLCASSLSTGDQPQHFGDGTRLSIL.

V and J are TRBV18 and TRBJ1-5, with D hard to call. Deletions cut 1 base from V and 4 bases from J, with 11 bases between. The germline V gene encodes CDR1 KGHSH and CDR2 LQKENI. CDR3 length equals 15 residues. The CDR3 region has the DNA TGTGCCAGCTCACCACAGGCAGGAGGAAATCAGCCCCAGCATTTT. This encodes CASSPQAGGNQPQHF.

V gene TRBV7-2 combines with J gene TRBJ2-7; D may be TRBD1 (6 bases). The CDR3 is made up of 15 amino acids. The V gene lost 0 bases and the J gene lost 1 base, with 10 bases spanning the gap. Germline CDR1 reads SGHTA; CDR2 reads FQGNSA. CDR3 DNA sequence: TGTGCCAGCAGCTTAGCGCCAGGGGATTCCTACGAGCAGTACTTC. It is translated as CASSLAPGDSYEQYF.

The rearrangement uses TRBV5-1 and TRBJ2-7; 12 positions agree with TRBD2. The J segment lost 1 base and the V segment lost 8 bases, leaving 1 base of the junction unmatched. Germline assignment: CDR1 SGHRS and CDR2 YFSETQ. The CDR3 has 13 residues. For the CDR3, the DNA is TGCGCCAGTGGACTAGCGGGGTCCTACGAGCAGTACTTC. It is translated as CASGLAGSYEQYF.

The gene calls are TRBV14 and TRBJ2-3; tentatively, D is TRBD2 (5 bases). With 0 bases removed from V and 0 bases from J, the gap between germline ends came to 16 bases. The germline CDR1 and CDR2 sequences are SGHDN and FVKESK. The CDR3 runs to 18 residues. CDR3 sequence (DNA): TGTGCCAGCAGCCAAGATCTCCCCCGAGGGCCCAGCACAGATACGCAGTATTTT. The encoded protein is CASSQDLPRGPSTDTQYF. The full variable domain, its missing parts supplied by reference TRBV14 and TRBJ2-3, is EAGVTQFPSHSVIEKGQTVTLRCDPISGHDNLYWYRRVMGKEIKFLLHFVKESKQDESGMPNNRFLAERTGGTYSTLKVQPAELEDSGVYFCASSQDLPRGPSTDTQYFGPGTRLTVL.

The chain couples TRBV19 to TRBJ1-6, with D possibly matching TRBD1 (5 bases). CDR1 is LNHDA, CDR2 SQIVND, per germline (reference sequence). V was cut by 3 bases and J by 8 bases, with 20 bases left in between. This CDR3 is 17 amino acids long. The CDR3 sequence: CASSMNSGPGGDSPLHF. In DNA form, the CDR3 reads TGTGCCAGTAGTATGAACTCGGGGCCGGGGGGAGATTCACCCCTCCACTTT.